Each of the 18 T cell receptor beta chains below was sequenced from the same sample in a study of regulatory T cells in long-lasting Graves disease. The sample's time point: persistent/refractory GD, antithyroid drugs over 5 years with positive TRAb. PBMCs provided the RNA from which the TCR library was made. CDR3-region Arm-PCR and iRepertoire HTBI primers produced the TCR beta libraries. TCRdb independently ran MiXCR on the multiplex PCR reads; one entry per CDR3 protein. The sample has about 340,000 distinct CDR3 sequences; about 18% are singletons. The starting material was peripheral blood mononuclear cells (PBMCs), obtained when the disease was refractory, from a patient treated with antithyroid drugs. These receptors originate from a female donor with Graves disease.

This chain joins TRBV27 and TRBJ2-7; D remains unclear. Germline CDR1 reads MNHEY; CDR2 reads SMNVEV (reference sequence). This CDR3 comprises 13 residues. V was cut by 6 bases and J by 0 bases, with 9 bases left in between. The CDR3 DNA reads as TGTGCCAGCAGCTCAGCCCTCTCCTACGAGCAGTACTTC. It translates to CASSSALSYEQYF.

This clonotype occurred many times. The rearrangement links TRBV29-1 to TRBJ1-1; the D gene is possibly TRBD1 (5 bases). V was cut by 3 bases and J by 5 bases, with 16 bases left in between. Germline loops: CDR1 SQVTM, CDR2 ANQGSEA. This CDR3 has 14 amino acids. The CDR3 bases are TGCAGCGTTGATTCAACAGGCGACGGTACTGAAGCTTTCTTT. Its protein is CSVDSTGDGTEAFF.

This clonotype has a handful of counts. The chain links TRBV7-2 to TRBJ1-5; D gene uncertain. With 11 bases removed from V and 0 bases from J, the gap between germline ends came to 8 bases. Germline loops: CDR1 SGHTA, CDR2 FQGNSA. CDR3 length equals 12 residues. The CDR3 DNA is TGTGCCGCCGGGGATAGCAATCAGCCCCAGCATTTT. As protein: CAAGDSNQPQHF. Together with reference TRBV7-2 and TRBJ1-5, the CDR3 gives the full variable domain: GAGVSQSPSNKVTEKGKDVELRCDPISGHTALYWYRQSLGQGLEFLIYFQGNSAPDKSGLPSDRFSAERTGGSVSTLTIQRTQQEDSAVYLCAAGDSNQPQHFGDGTRLSIL.

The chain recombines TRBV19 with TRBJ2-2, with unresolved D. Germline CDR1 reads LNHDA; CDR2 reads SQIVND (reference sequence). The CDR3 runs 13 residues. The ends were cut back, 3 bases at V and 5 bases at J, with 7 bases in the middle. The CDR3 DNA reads TGTGCCAGTAGTATTTTAGGGACCGGGGAGCTGTTTTTT. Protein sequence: CASSILGTGELFF.

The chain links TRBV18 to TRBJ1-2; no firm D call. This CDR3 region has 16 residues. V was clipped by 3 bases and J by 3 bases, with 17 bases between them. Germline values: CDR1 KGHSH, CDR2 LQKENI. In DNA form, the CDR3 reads TGTGCCAGCTCACCCGGGTCGACACGCGCCCACTATGGCTACACCTTC. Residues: CASSPGSTRAHYGYTF.

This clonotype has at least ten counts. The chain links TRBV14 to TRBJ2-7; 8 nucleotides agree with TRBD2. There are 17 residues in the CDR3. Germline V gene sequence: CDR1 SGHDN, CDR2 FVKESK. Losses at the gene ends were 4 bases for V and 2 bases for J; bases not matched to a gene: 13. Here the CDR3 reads CASSRGLVVYGAYEQYF. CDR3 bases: TGTGCCAGCAGCCGGGGACTAGTAGTATATGGGGCCTACGAGCAGTACTTC.

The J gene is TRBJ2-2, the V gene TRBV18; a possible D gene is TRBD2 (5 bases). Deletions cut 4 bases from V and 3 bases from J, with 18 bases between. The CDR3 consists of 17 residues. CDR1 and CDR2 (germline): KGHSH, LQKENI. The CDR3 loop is CASSLRDLRAHTGELFF. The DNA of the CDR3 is TGTGCCAGCTCACTCCGGGATCTCCGGGCCCACACCGGGGAGCTGTTTTTT.

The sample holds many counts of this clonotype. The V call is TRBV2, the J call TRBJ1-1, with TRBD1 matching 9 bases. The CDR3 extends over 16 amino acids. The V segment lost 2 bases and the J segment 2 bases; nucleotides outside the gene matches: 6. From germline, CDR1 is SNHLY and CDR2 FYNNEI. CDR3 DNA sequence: TGTGCCAGCAGTGAAAGGGGGGACAGGGAAAACACTGAAGCTTTCTTT. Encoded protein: CASSERGDRENTEAFF.

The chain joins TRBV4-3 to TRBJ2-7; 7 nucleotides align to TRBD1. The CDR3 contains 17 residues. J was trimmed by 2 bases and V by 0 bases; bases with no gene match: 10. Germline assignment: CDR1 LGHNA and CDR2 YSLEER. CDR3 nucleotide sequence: TGCGCCAGCAGCCAAGAATTCGCCGGGACAGTCCCCTACGAGCAGTACTTC. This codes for CASSQEFAGTVPYEQYF.

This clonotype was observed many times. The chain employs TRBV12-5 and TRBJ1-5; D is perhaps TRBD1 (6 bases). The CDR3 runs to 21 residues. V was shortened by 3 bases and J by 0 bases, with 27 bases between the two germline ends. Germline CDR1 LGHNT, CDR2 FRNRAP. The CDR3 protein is CASGFLSGQTGIYNSNQPQHF. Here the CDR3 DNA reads TGTGCTAGTGGTTTCCTCTCGGGGCAAACAGGGATCTACAATAGCAATCAGCCCCAGCATTTT.

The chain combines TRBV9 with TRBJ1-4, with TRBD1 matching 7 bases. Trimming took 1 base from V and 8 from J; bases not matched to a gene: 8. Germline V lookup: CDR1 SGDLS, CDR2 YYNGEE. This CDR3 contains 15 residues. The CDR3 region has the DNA TGTGCCAGCAGCGTACGACAGGGAGGAGACGAAAAACTGTTTTTT. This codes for CASSVRQGGDEKLFF.

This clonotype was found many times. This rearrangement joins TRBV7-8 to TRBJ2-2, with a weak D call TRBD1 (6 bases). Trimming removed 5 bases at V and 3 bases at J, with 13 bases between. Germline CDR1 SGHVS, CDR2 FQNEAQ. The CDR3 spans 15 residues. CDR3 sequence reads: CASSKRTVYTGELFF. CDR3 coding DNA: TGTGCCAGCAGCAAAAGGACAGTTTACACCGGGGAGCTGTTTTTT. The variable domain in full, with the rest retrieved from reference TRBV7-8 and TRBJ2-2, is GAGVSQSPRYKVAKRGQDVALRCDPISGHVSLFWYQQALGQGPEFLTYFQNEAQLDKSGLPSDRFFAERPEGSVSTLKIQRTQQEDSAVYLCASSKRTVYTGELFFGEGSRLTVL.

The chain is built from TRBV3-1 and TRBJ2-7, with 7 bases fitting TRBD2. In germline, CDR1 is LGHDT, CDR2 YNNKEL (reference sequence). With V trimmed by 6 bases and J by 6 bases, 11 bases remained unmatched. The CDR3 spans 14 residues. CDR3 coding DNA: TGTGCCAGCAGGCATAGGCCGGGAGGAGGCGAGCAGTACTTC. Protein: CASRHRPGGGEQYF.

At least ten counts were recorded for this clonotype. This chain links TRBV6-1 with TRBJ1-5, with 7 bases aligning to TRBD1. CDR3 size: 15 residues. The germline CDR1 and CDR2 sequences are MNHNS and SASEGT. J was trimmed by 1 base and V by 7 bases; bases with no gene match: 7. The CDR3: CASTRTGLSNQPQHF. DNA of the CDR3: TGTGCCAGCACCAGGACAGGATTAAGCAATCAGCCCCAGCATTTT.

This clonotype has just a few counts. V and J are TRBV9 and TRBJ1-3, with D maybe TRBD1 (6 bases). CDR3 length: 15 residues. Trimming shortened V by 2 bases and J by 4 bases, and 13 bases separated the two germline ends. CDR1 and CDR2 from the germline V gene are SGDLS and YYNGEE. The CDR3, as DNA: TGTGCCAGCAGCGTCCAAACTGGGGGCGGAAACACCATATATTTT. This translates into CASSVQTGGGNTIYF.

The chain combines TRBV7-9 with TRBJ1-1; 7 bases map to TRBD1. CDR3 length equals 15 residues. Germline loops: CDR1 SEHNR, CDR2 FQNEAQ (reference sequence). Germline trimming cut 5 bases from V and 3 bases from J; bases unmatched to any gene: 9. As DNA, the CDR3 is TGTGCCAGCAGCGGCCGGGACAGCTTTCACACTGAAGCTTTCTTT. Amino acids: CASSGRDSFHTEAFF.

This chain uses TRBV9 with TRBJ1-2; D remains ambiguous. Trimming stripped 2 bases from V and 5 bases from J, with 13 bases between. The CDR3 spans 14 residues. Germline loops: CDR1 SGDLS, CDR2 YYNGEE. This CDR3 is CASSVPGSGYGYTF. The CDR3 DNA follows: TGTGCCAGCAGCGTGCCAGGCTCGGGTTATGGCTACACCTTC.

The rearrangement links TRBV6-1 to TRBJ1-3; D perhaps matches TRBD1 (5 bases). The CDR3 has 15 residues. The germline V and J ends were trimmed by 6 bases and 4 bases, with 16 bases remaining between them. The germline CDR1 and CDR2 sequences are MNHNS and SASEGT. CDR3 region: CASRNPGEFGNTIYF. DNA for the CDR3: TGTGCCAGCAGAAACCCGGGGGAATTCGGAAACACCATATATTTT.